This is a list of T cell receptor beta chains from one sample in a study of blood T cell repertoires in COVID-19. The protocol was immunoSEQ multiplex PCR, while the TCRdb copy is restricted to in-frame clones and leaves out a portion. This sample has around 100,000 clones, with roughly 90% found just once. Sample: peripheral blood. These receptors all come from a man in his 60s with COVID-19, enrolled during active disease. Each CDR3 is given with its conserved first and last residue. A D gene is named only where the DNA matches it firmly. Not every row has a clone size; where given, it reads once, few, many or a size class.

14 | NA | TRBJ1-2 | TRBV5-1 | NA | CASSFGGGDYGYTF | TGCGCCAGCAGCTTTGGTGGGGGCGACTATGGCTACACCTTC
14 | TRBD2 | TRBJ2-1 | TRBV15 | NA | CATSRALAGGEQFF | TGTGCCACCAGCAGAGCATTAGCGGGAGGCGAGCAGTTCTTC
14 | TRBD1 | TRBJ1-2 | TRBV6-2/TRBV6-3 | NA | CASSQAPGQTGYTF | TGTGCCAGCAGCCAGGCCCCGGGACAGACGGGCTACACCTTC
16 | TRBD2 | TRBJ2-5 | TRBV6-4 | NA | CASNRVGSGRGETQYF | TGTGCCAGCAATAGAGTGGGTAGCGGGAGAGGAGAGACCCAGTACTTC
14 | NA | TRBJ2-1 | TRBV28 | NA | CASSSPTDYNEQFF | TGTGCCAGCAGTTCGCCGACAGACTACAATGAGCAGTTCTTC
17 | NA | TRBJ1-3 | TRBV6-7 | once | CASSDLKGGNSGNTIYF | TGTGCCAGCAGCGACTTGAAGGGGGGGAACTCTGGAAACACCATATATTTT
14 | NA | TRBJ1-1 | TRBV4-2 | NA | CASSQDADATEAFF | TGTGCCAGCAGCCAAGATGCGGATGCAACTGAAGCTTTCTTT
15 | TRBD1 | TRBJ2-1 | TRBV5-1 | NA | CASSLGTGGTNEQFF | TGCGCCAGCAGCTTAGGGACAGGGGGGACCAATGAGCAGTTCTTC
14 | TRBD2 | TRBJ2-2 | TRBV10-3 | NA | CATTQREETGELFF | TGTGCCACCACTCAGCGGGAGGAAACCGGGGAGCTGTTTTTT
13 | NA | TRBJ1-1 | TRBV7-6 | NA | CASRHTGNTEAFF | TGTGCCAGCAGGCATACAGGGAACACTGAAGCTTTCTTT
13 | NA | TRBJ1-2 | TRBV18 | NA | CASSPGQLYGYTF | TGTGCCAGCTCACCGGGCCAGCTCTATGGCTACACCTTC
18 | TRBD1 | TRBJ1-4 | TRBV9 | NA | CASSVAPQAGTGNEKLFF | TGTGCCAGCAGCGTAGCCCCCCAAGCCGGGACAGGGAATGAAAAACTGTTTTTT
13 | NA | TRBJ2-5 | TRBV11-3 | NA | CASSRGFQETQYF | TGTGCCAGCAGTAGAGGGTTCCAAGAGACCCAGTACTTC
17 | TRBD2 | TRBJ2-7 | TRBV5-3 | NA | CARSSGTTRHAIYEQYF | TGTGCCAGAAGCTCTGGGACTACCAGACACGCGATCTACGAGCAGTACTTC
14 | TRBD1 | TRBJ1-3 | TRBV6-5 | NA | CASSPPGGGNTIYF | TGTGCCAGCAGCCCCCCAGGGGGTGGAAACACCATATATTTT
14 | NA | TRBJ2-5 | TRBV19 | NA | CASSIDLSAETQYF | TGTGCCAGTAGTATAGATCTAAGCGCGGAGACCCAGTACTTC
13 | NA | TRBJ1-1 | TRBV6-5 | NA | CASSHQENTEAFF | TGTGCCAGCAGTCACCAAGAGAATACTGAAGCTTTCTTT
20 | TRBD1 | TRBJ2-6 | TRBV27 | NA | CASSHTPGQGWVTGANVLTF | TGTGCCAGCAGTCATACCCCGGGACAGGGTTGGGTTACTGGGGCCAACGTCCTGACTTTC
13 | NA | TRBJ1-4 | TRBV6-5 | NA | CASWGVRGEKLFF | TGTGCCAGTTGGGGGGTTAGGGGTGAAAAACTGTTTTTT
16 | TRBD2 | TRBJ2-1 | TRBV11-2 | NA | CASSLGTSGGDNEQFF | TGTGCCAGCAGCTTAGGGACTAGCGGGGGGGACAATGAGCAGTTCTTC
13 | NA | TRBJ2-4 | TRBV11-2 | NA | CASKSLAKNIQYF | TGTGCCAGCAAGAGTCTAGCCAAAAACATTCAGTACTTC
17 | TRBD1 | TRBJ2-2 | TRBV19 | once | CASSIDGTGAGTGELFF | TGTGCCAGTAGTATAGATGGGACAGGGGCGGGGACCGGGGAGCTGTTTTTT
15 | TRBD1 | TRBJ2-5 | TRBV27 | NA | CASRSQGQVTETQYF | TGTGCCAGTAGAAGCCAGGGACAGGTAACCGAGACCCAGTACTTC
15 | TRBD2 | TRBJ2-1 | TRBV3-1/TRBV3-2 | NA | CASSPLAGVRNEQFF | TGTGCCAGCAGCCCCCTAGCGGGAGTAAGGAATGAGCAGTTCTTC
12 | NA | TRBJ1-1 | TRBV5-6 | NA | CASSRTVTEAFF | TGTGCCAGCAGCCGGACAGTCACTGAAGCTTTCTTT
14 | NA | TRBJ2-5 | TRBV18 | NA | CASSPGQIQETQYF | TGTGCCAGCTCACCTGGACAGATCCAAGAGACCCAGTACTTC
13 | NA | TRBJ1-2 | TRBV19 | NA | CASRVRGGYGYTF | TGTGCCAGTAGGGTTCGGGGAGGCTATGGCTACACCTTC
13 | TRBD1 | TRBJ2-7 | TRBV30 | once | CAWSGQGAHEQYF | TGTGCCTGGAGCGGACAGGGGGCCCACGAGCAGTACTTC
14 | TRBD1 | TRBJ1-3 | TRBV5-6 | NA | CASSRQGSGNTIYF | TGTGCCAGCAGCCGACAGGGCTCTGGAAACACCATATATTTT
15 | NA | TRBJ2-3 | TRBV27 | NA | CASSPLSGSTDTQYF | TGTGCCAGCAGTCCGTTGAGCGGGAGCACAGATACGCAGTATTTT
16 | NA | TRBJ1-1 | TRBV28 | NA | CASSSSRGLYSAEAFF | TGTGCCAGCAGTTCCTCCAGGGGTCTCTATTCCGCTGAAGCTTTCTTT
12 | NA | TRBJ2-1 | TRBV11-2 | NA | CASTEWAGEQFF | TGTGCCAGCACCGAATGGGCTGGTGAGCAGTTCTTC
15 | TRBD1 | TRBJ1-1 | TRBV14 | NA | CASSPKAGQAAEAFF | TGTGCCAGCAGCCCAAAGGCAGGACAGGCGGCTGAAGCTTTCTTT
16 | TRBD2 | TRBJ2-2 | TRBV9 | NA | CASSVDRGGNTGELFF | TGTGCCAGCAGCGTAGATCGGGGGGGGAACACCGGGGAGCTGTTTTTT
17 | TRBD1 | TRBJ2-2 | TRBV4-3 | NA | CASSLEGGQGITGELFF | TGCGCCAGCAGCCTCGAGGGGGGACAGGGGATAACCGGGGAGCTGTTTTTT
13 | TRBD1 | TRBJ1-4 | TRBV5-8 | NA | CASVRDREGKLFF | TGTGCCAGCGTCCGGGACAGGGAAGGAAAACTGTTTTTT
13 | NA | TRBJ2-1 | TRBV6-5 | NA | CGSRQSSYNEQFF | TGTGGCAGCCGACAGAGCTCCTACAATGAGCAGTTCTTC
15 | NA | TRBJ2-7 | TRBV7-8 | NA | CASSLVVENSYEQYF | TGTGCCAGCAGCTTAGTAGTAGAGAACTCCTACGAGCAGTACTTC
17 | TRBD2 | TRBJ2-1 | TRBV5-1 | NA | CASSHHRTSGSRDEQFF | TGCGCCAGCAGCCACCATCGGACTAGCGGGAGCAGGGATGAGCAGTTCTTC
13 | NA | TRBJ1-6 | TRBV7-2 | NA | CASPGANNSPLHF | TGTGCCAGCCCAGGGGCTAATAATTCACCCCTCCACTTT
16 | TRBD2 | TRBJ2-1 | TRBV14 | NA | CASSLRLAGKRDEQFF | TGTGCCAGCAGCCTTAGACTAGCGGGAAAGAGAGATGAGCAGTTCTTC
13 | NA | TRBJ1-1 | TRBV5-1 | NA | CASSLDSEGEAFF | TGCGCCAGCAGCTTGGACTCGGAGGGTGAAGCTTTCTTT
12 | TRBD1 | TRBJ1-1 | TRBV2 | NA | CATDRERTEAFF | TGTGCCACCGACAGGGAAAGGACTGAAGCTTTCTTT
16 | NA | TRBJ1-1 | TRBV7-6 | NA | CASSLKATTVGTEAFF | TGTGCCAGCAGCTTAAAAGCGACCACCGTCGGGACTGAAGCTTTCTTT
15 | NA | TRBJ2-3 | TRBV21-1 | NA | CASSKAYGDTDTQYF | TGTGCCAGCAGCAAAGCCTACGGGGACACAGATACGCAGTATTTT
12 | NA | TRBJ1-1 | TRBV18 | NA | CASSPAGAEAFF | TGTGCCAGCTCACCGGCGGGGGCTGAAGCTTTCTTT
15 | NA | TRBJ2-1 | TRBV6-5 | NA | CASSYPTGEGYEQFF | TGTGCCAGCAGTTACCCGACAGGGGAGGGGTACGAGCAGTTCTTC
17 | TRBD1 | TRBJ2-1 | TRBV7-2 | NA | CASRRPGQGRYIYEQFF | TGTGCCAGCAGGCGACCGGGACAGGGGAGGTACATCTATGAGCAGTTCTTC
14 | NA | TRBJ1-1 | TRBV9 | NA | CASSVGGDRTEAFF | TGTGCCAGCAGCGTAGGGGGGGATCGAACTGAAGCTTTCTTT
13 | TRBD1 | TRBJ2-7 | TRBV7-9 | NA | CASSLGGGGEQYF | TGTGCCAGCAGCTTAGGAGGGGGCGGTGAGCAGTACTTC
13 | TRBD1 | TRBJ2-1 | TRBV10-3 | NA | CAIRGTADNEQFF | TGTGCCATCAGAGGGACAGCCGACAATGAGCAGTTCTTC
12 | NA | TRBJ2-5 | TRBV11-3 | NA | CASSLVEETQYF | TGTGCCAGCAGCTTAGTCGAAGAGACCCAGTACTTC
17 | NA | TRBJ1-3 | TRBV9 | NA | CASSVAWAPNSGNTIYF | TGTGCCAGCAGCGTAGCTTGGGCGCCCAACTCTGGAAACACCATATATTTT
13 | NA | TRBJ1-5 | TRBV7-6 | NA | CASSPGNNQPQHF | TGTGCCAGCAGCCCGGGGAACAATCAGCCCCAGCATTTT
14 | TRBD1 | TRBJ2-7 | TRBV12-5 | many | CASGLGTGIYEQYF | TGTGCTAGTGGTTTGGGGACAGGGATCTACGAGCAGTACTTC
15 | TRBD2 | TRBJ2-2 | TRBV5-6 | NA | CASSLGLAGTGELFF | TGTGCCAGCAGCTTGGGTCTAGCGGGGACCGGGGAGCTGTTTTTT
14 | TRBD1 | TRBJ1-5 | TRBV30 | NA | CAWTPGQSNQPQHF | TGTGCCTGGACGCCGGGACAGTCCAATCAGCCCCAGCATTTT